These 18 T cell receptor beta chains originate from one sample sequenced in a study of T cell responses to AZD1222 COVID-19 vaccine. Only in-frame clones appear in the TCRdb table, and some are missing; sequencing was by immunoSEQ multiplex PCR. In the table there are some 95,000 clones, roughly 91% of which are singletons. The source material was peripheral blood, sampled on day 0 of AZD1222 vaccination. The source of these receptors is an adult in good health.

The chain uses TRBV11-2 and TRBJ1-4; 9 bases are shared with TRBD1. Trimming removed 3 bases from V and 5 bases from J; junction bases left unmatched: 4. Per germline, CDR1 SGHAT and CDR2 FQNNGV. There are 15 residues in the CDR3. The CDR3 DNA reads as TGTGCCAGCAGCTTGGGCGGACAGGGGAATGAAAAACTGTTTTTT. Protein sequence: CASSLGGQGNEKLFF.

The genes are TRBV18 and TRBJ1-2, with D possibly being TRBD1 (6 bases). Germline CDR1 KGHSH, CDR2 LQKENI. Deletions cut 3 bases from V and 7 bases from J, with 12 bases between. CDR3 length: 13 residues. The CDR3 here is CASSPAGVGGYTF. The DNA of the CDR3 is TGTGCCAGCTCACCGGCAGGGGTGGGTGGCTACACCTTC.

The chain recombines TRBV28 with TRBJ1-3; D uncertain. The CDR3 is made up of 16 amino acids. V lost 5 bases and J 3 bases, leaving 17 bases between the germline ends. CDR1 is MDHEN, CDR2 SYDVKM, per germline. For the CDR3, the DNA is TGTGCCAGCAGTCAAATGACCCTCCTGAGTGGAAACACCATATATTTT. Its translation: CASSQMTLLSGNTIYF.

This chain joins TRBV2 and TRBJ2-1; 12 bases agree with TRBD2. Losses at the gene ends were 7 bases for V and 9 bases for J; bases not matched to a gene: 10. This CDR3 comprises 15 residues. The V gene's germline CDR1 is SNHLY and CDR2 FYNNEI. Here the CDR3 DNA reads TGTGCCAGCACTCAATGGCTAGCGGGGGGGAGTGAGCAGTTCTTC. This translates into CASTQWLAGGSEQFF. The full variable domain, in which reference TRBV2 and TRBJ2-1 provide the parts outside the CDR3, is EPEVTQTPSHQVTQMGQEVILRCVPISNHLYFYWYRQILGQKVEFLVSFYNNEISEKSEIFDDQFSVERPDGSNFTLKIRSTKLEDSAMYFCASTQWLAGGSEQFFGPGTRLTVL.

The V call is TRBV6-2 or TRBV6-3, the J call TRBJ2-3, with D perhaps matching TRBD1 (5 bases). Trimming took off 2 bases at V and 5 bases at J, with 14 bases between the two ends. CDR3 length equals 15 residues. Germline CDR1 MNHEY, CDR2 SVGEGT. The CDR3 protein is CASSYVGREVDTQYF. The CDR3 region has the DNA TGTGCCAGCAGTTACGTGGGGCGAGAGGTAGATACGCAGTATTTT.

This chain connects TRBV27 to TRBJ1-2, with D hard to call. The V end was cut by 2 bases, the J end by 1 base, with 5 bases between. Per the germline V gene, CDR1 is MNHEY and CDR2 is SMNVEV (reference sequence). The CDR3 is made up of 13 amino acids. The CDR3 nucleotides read TGTGCCAGCAGTTTACAGCTTAACTATGGCTACACCTTC. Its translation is CASSLQLNYGYTF.

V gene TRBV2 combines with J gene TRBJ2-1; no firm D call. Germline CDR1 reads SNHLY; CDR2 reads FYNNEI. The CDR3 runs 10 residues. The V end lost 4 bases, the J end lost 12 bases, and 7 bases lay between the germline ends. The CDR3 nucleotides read TGTGCCAGCAGTGCGTCCCGGCAGTTCTTC. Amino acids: CASSASRQFF.

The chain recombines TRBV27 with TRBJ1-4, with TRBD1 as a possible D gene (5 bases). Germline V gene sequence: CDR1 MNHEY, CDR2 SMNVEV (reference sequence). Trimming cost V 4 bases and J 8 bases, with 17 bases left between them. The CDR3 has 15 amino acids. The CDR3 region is CASSSLTVGGEKLFF. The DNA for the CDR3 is TGTGCCAGCAGTTCCCTGACAGTAGGAGGGGAAAAACTGTTTTTT.

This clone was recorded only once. In DNA form, the CDR3 reads TGTGCCAGCACCCTCAAATGGTACCAGCCCCAGCATTTT. This sequence encodes CASTLKWYQPQHF. This chain joins TRBV21-1 and TRBJ1-5. TRBV21-1 is given as a pseudogene. The CDR3 is 13 amino acids.

The CDR3 DNA follows: TGTGCCAGCAGTGAAGGACAGGGGTTAGGCTATGGCTACACCTTC. Translation: CASSEGQGLGYGYTF. The chain recombines TRBV6-1 with TRBJ1-2; 8 bases agree with TRBD1. V shed 1 base and J 4 bases; nucleotides not matched to a gene: 5. The germline gives CDR1 MNHNS, CDR2 SASEGT. There are 15 residues in the CDR3.

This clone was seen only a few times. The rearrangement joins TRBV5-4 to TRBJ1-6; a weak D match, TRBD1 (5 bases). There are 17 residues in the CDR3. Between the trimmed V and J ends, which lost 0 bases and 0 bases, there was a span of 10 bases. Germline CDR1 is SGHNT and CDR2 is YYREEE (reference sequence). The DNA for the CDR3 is TGTGCCAGCAGCTTGGGCGCAGGGAGCTCCTATAATTCACCCCTCCACTTT. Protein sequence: CASSLGAGSSYNSPLHF.

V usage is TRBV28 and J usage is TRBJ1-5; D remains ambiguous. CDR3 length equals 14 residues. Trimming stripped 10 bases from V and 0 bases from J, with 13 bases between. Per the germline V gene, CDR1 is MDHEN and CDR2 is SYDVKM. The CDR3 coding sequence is TGTGCCACCCTGGAGGGCAGTAGCAATCAGCCCCAGCATTTT. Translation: CATLEGSSNQPQHF.

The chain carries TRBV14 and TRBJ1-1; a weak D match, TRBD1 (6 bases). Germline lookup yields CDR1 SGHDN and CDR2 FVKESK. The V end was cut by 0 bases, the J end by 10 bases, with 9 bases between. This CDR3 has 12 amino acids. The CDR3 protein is CASSQDTGRAFF. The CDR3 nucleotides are TGTGCCAGCAGCCAAGACACAGGGAGAGCTTTCTTT.

The CDR3 sequence: CASSLGHYNSPLHF. DNA for the CDR3: TGTGCCAGCAGCTTGGGGCACTATAATTCACCCCTCCACTTT. The genes are TRBV13 and TRBJ1-6; perhaps TRBD1 as D (5 bases). V lost 3 bases and J 3 bases, leaving 6 bases between the germline ends. Germline-derived CDR1 and CDR2 are PRHDT and FYEKMQ (reference sequence). The CDR3 consists of 14 residues. The entire variable domain, with the rest obtained from reference TRBV13 and TRBJ1-6, is as follows: AAGVIQSPRHLIKEKRETATLKCYPIPRHDTVYWYQQGPGQDPQFLISFYEKMQSDKGSIPDRFSAQQFSDYHSELNMSSLELGDSALYFCASSLGHYNSPLHFGNGTRLTVT.

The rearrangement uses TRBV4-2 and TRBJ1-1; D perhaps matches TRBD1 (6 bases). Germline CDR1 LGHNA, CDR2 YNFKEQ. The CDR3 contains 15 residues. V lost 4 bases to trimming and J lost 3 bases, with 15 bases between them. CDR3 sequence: CASSRHRAWDTEAFF. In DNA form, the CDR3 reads TGTGCCAGCAGCCGCCACAGGGCGTGGGACACTGAAGCTTTCTTT.

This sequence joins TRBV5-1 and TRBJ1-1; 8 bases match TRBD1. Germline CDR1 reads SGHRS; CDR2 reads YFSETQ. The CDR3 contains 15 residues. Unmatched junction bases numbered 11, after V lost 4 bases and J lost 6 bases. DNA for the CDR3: TGCGCCAGCAGCGAACAGGGGGGGGTGAGCGCTGAAGCTTTCTTT. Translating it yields CASSEQGGVSAEAFF.

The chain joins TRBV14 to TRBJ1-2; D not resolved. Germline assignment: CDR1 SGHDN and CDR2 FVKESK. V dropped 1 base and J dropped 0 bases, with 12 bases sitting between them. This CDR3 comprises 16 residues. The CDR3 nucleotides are TGTGCCAGCAGCCAAGTGGGCGGTGGCTCTAACTATGGCTACACCTTC. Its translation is CASSQVGGGSNYGYTF.

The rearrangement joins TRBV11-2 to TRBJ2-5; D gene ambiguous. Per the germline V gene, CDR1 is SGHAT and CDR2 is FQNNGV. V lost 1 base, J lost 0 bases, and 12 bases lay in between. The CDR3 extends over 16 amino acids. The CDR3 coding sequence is TGTGCCAGCAGCTTAGCGGCAGGACGGTACCAAGAGACCCAGTACTTC. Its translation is CASSLAAGRYQETQYF. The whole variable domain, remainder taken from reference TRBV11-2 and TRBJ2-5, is EAGVAQSPRYKIIEKRQSVAFWCNPISGHATLYWYQQILGQGPKLLIQFQNNGVVDDSQLPKDRFSAERLKGVDSTLKIQPAKLEDSAVYLCASSLAAGRYQETQYFGPGTRLLVL.